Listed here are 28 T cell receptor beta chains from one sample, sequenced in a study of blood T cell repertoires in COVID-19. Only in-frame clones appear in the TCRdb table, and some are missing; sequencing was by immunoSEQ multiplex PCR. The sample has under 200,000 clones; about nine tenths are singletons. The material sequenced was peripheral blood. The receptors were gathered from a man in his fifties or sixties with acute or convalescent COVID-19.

The DNA of the CDR3 is TGTGCCAGCAGTTTAGGGGACAGAATTCAGTACTTC. Encoded protein: CASSLGDRIQYF. The chain links TRBV12-3 or TRBV12-4 to TRBJ2-4; 7 bases are a match to TRBD1. V shed 1 base and J 10 bases; nucleotides not matched to a gene: 1. CDR3 size: 12 residues.

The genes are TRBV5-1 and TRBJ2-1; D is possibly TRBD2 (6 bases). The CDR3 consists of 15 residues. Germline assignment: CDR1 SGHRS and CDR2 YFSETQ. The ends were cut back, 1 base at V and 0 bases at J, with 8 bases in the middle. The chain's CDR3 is CASSLLGGSYNEQFF. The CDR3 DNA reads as TGCGCCAGCAGCTTGTTGGGAGGCTCCTACAATGAGCAGTTCTTC.

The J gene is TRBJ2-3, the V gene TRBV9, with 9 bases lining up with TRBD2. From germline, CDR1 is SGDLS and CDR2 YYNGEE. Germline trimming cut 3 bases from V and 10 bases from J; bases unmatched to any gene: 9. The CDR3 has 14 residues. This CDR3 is CASSARLSGSAQYF. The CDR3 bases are TGTGCCAGCAGCGCCCGTCTTAGCGGGAGTGCGCAGTATTTT.

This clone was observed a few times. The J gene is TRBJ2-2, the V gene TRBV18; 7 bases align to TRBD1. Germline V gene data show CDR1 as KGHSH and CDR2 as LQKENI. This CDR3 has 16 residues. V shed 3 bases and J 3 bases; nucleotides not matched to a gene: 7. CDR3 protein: CASSPIDRVHTGELFF. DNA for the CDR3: TGTGCCAGCTCACCGATCGACAGGGTGCACACCGGGGAGCTGTTTTTT. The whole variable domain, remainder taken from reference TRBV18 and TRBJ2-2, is NAGVMQNPRHLVRRRGQEARLRCSPMKGHSHVYWYRQLPEEGLKFMVYLQKENIIDESGMPKERFSAEFPKEGPSILRIQQVVRGDSAAYFCASSPIDRVHTGELFFGEGSRLTVL.

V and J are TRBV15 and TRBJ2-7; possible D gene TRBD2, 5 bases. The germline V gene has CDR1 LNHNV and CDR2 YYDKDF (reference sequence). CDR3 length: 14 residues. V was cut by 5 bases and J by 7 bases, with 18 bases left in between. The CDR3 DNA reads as TGTGCCACCAGCTCCCCCGGACGGGAAGAGGAGCAGTACTTC. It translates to CATSSPGREEEQYF.

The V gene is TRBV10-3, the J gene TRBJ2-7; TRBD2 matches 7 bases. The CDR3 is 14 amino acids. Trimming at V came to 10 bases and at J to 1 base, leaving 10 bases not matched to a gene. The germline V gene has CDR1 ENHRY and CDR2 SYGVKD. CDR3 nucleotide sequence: TGTGCCAGACCTCATTTCGGGGGGTCCTACGAGCAGTACTTC. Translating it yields CARPHFGGSYEQYF.

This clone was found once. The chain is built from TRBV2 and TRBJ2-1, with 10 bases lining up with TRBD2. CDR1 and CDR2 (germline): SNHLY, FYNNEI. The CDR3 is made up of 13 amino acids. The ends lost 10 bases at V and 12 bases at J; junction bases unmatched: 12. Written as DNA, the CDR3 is TGTGCCACGGAAGCGGGAGGGCCGTTCGCGCAGTTCTTC. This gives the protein CATEAGGPFAQFF.

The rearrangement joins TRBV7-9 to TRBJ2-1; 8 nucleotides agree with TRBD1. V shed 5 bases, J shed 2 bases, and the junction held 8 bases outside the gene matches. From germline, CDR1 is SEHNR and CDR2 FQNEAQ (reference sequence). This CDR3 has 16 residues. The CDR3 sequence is CASSHPDRATYNEQFF. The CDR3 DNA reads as TGTGCCAGCAGCCACCCGGACAGGGCCACCTACAATGAGCAGTTCTTC.

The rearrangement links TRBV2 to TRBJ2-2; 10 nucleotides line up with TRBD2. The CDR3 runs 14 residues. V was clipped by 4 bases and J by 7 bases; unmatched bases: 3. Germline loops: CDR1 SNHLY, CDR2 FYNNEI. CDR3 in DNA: TGTGCCAGCAGTGTTCTAGCGGGGGTCGGGGAGCTGTTTTTT. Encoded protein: CASSVLAGVGELFF.

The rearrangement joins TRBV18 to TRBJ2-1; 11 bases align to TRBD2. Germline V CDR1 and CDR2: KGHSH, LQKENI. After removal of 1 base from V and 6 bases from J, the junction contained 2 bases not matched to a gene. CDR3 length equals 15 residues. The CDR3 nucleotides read TGTGCCAGCTCACCACTAGCGGGGGGGCTCAATGAGCAGTTCTTC. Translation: CASSPLAGGLNEQFF.

The CDR3 DNA reads as TGTGCCAGCAGCCTCAGGGACAGGCCAAACACCGGGGAGCTGTTTTTT. Amino acid sequence: CASSLRDRPNTGELFF. This chain connects TRBV14 to TRBJ2-2; 8 bases agree with TRBD1. CDR3 length: 16 amino acids. The trim removed 4 bases at V and 2 bases at J, leaving 6 bases unmatched. Per the germline V gene, CDR1 is SGHDN and CDR2 is FVKESK. The complete variable domain, with remaining parts taken from reference TRBV14 and TRBJ2-2, reads EAGVTQFPSHSVIEKGQTVTLRCDPISGHDNLYWYRRVMGKEIKFLLHFVKESKQDESGMPNNRFLAERTGGTYSTLKVQPAELEDSGVYFCASSLRDRPNTGELFFGEGSRLTVL.

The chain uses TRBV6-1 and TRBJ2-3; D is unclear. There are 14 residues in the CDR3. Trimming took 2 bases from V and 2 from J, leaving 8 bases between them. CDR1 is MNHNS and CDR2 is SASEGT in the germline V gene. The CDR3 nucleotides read TGTGCCAGCAGTGAAACTTTCAACACAGATACGCAGTATTTT. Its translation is CASSETFNTDTQYF.

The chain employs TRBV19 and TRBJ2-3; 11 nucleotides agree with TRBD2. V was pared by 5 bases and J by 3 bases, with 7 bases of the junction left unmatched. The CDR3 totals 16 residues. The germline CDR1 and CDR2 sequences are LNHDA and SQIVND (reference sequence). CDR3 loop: CASSRGTSGYTDTQYF. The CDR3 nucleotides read TGTGCCAGTAGTCGGGGGACTAGCGGCTATACAGATACGCAGTATTTT.

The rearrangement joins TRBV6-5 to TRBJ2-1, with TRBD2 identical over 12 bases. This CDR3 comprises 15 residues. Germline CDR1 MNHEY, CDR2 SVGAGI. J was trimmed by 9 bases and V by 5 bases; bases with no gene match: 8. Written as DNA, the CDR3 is TGTGCCAGCAGTCAGATACTAGCGGGAGGAGGTGAGCAGTTCTTC. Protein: CASSQILAGGGEQFF.

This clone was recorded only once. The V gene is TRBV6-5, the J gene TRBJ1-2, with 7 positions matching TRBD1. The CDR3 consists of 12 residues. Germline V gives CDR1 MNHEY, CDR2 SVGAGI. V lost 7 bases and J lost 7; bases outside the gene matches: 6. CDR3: CASKSGTAGYTF. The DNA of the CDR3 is TGTGCCAGCAAGTCTGGGACAGCTGGCTACACCTTC.

The CDR3: CASSVAWGDEKLFF. The CDR3 DNA reads TGTGCCAGCAGCGTAGCTTGGGGAGACGAAAAACTGTTTTTT. The chain has TRBV9 and TRBJ1-4; D call uncertain. CDR1 and CDR2 (germline): SGDLS, YYNGEE. This CDR3 is 14 amino acids long. V lost 0 bases, J lost 8 bases, and 11 bases lay in between.

The CDR3 DNA sequence: TGTGCCAGCAGTTTGGGACTGCACCAGGCTGGCTACACCTTC. Its protein is CASSLGLHQAGYTF. The V gene is TRBV28, the J gene TRBJ1-2, with D perhaps TRBD1 (5 bases). Germline assignment: CDR1 MDHEN and CDR2 SYDVKM. The V gene lost 3 bases and the J gene lost 7 bases, with 15 bases spanning the gap. The CDR3 is 14 amino acids.

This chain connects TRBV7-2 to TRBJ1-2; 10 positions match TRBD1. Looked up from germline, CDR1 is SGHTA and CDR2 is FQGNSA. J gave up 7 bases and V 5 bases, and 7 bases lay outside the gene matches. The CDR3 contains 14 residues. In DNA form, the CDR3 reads TGTGCCAGCAGCCCCCGGACAGGGGGTGGTGGCTACACCTTC. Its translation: CASSPRTGGGGYTF.

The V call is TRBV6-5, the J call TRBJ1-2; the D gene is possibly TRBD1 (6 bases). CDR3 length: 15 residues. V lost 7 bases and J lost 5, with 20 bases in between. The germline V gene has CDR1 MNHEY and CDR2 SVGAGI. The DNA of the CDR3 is TGTGCCAGCACGACCCCTCGGGGGGCTTTGTATGGCTACACCTTC. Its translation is CASTTPRGALYGYTF.

The CDR3: CASSQVEGGYNSPLHF. CDR3 nucleotides: TGCGCCAGCAGCCAAGTAGAGGGTGGCTATAATTCACCCCTCCACTTT. The V call is TRBV4-1, the J call TRBJ1-6; unclear D gene. The CDR3 totals 16 residues. V was clipped by 1 base and J by 3 bases, with 10 bases between them. Germline CDR1 is MGHRA and CDR2 is YSYEKL.

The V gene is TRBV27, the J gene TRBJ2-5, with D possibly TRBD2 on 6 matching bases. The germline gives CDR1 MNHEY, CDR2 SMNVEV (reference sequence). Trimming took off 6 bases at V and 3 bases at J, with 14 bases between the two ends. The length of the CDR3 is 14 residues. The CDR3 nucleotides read TGTGCCAGCAGGATAAAAGGCGGGGAAGAGACCCAGTACTTC. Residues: CASRIKGGEETQYF.

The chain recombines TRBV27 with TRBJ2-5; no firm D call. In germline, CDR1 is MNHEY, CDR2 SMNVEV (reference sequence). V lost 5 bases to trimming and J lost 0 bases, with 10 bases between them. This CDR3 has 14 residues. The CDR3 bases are TGTGCCAGCAGTCCCATGAGTCACCAAGAGACCCAGTACTTC. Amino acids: CASSPMSHQETQYF.

The CDR3 reads CAISESGPGGYQPQHF. The CDR3 DNA sequence: TGTGCCATCAGTGAGTCCGGGCCAGGGGGCTATCAGCCCCAGCATTTT. The V and J genes are TRBV10-3 and TRBJ1-5; 8 nucleotides align to TRBD1. The CDR3 spans 16 residues. Trimming removed 0 bases from V and 5 bases from J; junction bases left unmatched: 6. Germline assignment: CDR1 ENHRY and CDR2 SYGVKD.

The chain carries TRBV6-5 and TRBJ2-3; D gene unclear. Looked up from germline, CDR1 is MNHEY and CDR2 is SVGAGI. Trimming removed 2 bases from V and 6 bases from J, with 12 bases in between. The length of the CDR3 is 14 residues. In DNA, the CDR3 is TGTGCCAGCAGTTACGGTGGGCTCCCTGATACGCAGTATTTT. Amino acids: CASSYGGLPDTQYF.

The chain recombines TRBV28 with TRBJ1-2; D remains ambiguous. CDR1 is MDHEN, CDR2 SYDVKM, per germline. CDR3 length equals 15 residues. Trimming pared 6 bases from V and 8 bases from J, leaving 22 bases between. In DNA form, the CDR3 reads TGTGCCAGCAGCGTATTCCGAACTGAGGCGTGGGGCTACACCTTC. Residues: CASSVFRTEAWGYTF.

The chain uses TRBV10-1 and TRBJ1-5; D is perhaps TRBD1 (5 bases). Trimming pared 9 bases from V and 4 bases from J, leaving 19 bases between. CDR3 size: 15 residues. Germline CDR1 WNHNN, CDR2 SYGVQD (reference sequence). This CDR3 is CARDLQQAENQPQHF. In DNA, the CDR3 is TGCGCCAGGGACCTACAACAGGCCGAGAATCAGCCCCAGCATTTT.

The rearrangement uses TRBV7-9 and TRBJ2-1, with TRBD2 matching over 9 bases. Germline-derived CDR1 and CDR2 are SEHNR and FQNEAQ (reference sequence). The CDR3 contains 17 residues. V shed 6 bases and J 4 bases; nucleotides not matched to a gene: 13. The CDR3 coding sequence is TGTGCCAGCAGACCCCCTGGGCTAGCGGGGAATTACAATGAGCAGTTCTTC. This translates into CASRPPGLAGNYNEQFF.

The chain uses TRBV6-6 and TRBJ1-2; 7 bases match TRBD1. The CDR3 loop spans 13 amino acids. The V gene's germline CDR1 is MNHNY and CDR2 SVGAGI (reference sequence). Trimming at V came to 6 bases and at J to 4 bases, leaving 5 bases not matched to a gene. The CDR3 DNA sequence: TGTGCCAGCAGACCAGGGGGTTTCTATGGCTACACCTTC. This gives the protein CASRPGGFYGYTF.